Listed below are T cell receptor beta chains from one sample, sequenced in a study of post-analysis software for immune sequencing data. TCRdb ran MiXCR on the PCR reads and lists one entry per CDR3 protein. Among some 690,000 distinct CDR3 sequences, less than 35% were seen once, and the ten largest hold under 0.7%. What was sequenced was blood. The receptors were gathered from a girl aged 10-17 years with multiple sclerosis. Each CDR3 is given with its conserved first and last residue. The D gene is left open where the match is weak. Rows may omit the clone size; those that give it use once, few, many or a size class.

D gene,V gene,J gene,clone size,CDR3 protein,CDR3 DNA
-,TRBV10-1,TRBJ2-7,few,CASSEGEIRGTYEQYF,TGCGCCAGCAGTGAGGGGGAAATTCGGGGAACCTACGAGCAGTACTTC
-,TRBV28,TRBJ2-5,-,CASSLGGAIVETQYF,TGTGCCAGCAGTTTAGGGGGGGCGATTGTGGAGACCCAGTACTTC
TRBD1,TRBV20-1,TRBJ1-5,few,CSASKGAEQPQHF,TGCAGTGCTAGTAAGGGGGCCGAACAGCCCCAGCATTTT
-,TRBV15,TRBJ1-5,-,CATSRGNSEQPQHF,TGTGCCACCAGCCGGGGGAACTCCGAACAGCCCCAGCATTTT
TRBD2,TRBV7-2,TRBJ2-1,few,CASSFTSGSVGEQFF,TGTGCCAGCAGCTTTACTAGCGGGAGCGTAGGCGAGCAGTTCTTC
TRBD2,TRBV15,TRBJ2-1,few,CATSRGLAGGDNEQFF,TGTGCCACCAGCAGAGGGTTAGCGGGAGGGGACAATGAGCAGTTCTTC
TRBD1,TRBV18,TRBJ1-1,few,CASSRNRGNGNTEAFF,TGTGCCAGCTCACGCAACAGGGGGAATGGGAACACTGAAGCTTTCTTT
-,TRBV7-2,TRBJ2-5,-,CASSLQSQAWGQTQYF,TGTGCCAGCAGCTTACAGTCCCAAGCGTGGGGGCAGACCCAGTACTTC
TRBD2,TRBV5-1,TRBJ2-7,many,CASSLAGGHEQYF,TGCGCCAGCAGCTTGGCGGGGGGGCACGAGCAGTACTTC
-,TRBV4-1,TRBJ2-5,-,CASSQEFETQYF,TGCGCCAGCAGCCAAGAATTTGAGACCCAGTACTTC
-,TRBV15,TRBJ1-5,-,CATSQTYSNQPQHF,TGTGCCACCAGCCAGACCTATAGCAATCAGCCCCAGCATTTT
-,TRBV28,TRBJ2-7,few,CATTRTVREQYF,TGTGCCACCACGCGGACCGTCCGGGAGCAGTACTTC
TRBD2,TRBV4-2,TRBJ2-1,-,CASSQVDQSSGGSGQFF,TGTGCCAGCAGCCAAGTCGATCAATCTAGCGGGGGTAGCGGGCAGTTCTTC
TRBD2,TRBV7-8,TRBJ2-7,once,CASSFIAGETPYEQYF,TGTGCCAGCAGCTTCATAGCGGGAGAGACCCCCTACGAGCAGTACTTC
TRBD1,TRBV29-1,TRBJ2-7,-,CSVETGTGVYEQYF,TGCAGCGTTGAGACCGGGACAGGAGTCTACGAGCAGTACTTC
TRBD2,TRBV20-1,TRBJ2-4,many,CSAPGASGRLAKNIQYF,TGCAGTGCCCCCGGGGCTAGCGGGCGATTAGCCAAAAACATTCAGTACTTC
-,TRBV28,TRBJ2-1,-,CASSPGGGIYNEQFF,TGTGCCAGCAGCCCAGGCGGCGGGATCTACAATGAGCAGTTCTTC